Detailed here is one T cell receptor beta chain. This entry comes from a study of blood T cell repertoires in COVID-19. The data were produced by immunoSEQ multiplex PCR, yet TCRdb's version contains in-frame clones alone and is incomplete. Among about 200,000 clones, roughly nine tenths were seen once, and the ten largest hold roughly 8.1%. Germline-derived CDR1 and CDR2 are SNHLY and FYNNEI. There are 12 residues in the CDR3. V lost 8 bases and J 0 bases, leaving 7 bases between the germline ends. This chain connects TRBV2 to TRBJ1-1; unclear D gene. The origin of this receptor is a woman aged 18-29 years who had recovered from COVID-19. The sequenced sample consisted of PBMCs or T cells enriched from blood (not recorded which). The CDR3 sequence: CASDGVNTEAFF. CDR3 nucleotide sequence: TGTGCCAGCGACGGGGTGAACACTGAAGCTTTCTTT. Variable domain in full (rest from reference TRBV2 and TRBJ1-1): EPEVTQTPSHQVTQMGQEVILRCVPISNHLYFYWYRQILGQKVEFLVSFYNNEISEKSEIFDDQFSVERPDGSNFTLKIRSTKLEDSAMYFCASDGVNTEAFFGQGTRLTVV.